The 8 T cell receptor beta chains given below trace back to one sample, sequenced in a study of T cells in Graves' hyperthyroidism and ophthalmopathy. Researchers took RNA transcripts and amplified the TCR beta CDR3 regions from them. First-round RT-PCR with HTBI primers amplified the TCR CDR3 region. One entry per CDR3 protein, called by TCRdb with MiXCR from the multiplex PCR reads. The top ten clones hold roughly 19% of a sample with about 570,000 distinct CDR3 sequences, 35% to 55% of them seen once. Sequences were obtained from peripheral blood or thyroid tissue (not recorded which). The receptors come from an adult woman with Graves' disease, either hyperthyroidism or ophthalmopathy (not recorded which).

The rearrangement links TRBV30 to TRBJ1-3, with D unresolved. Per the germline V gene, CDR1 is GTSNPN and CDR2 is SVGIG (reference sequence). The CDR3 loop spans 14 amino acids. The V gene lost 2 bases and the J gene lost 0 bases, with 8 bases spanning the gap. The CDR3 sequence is CAWSWWHSGNTIYF. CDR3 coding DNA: TGTGCCTGGAGTTGGTGGCACTCTGGAAACACCATATATTTT.

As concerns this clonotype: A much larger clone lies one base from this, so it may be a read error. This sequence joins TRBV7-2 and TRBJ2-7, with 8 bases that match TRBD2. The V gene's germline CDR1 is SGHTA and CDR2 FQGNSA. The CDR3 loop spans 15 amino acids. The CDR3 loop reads CASSEWLAGTYERYF. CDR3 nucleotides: TGTGCCAGCAGTGAATGGCTAGCGGGCACCTACGAGCGGTACTTC.

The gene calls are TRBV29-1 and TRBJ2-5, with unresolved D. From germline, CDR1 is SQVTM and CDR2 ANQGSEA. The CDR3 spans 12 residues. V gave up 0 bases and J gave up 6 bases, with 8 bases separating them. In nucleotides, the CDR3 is TGCAGCGTTGAAGATTCGATTCAGACCCAGTACTTC. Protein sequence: CSVEDSIQTQYF.

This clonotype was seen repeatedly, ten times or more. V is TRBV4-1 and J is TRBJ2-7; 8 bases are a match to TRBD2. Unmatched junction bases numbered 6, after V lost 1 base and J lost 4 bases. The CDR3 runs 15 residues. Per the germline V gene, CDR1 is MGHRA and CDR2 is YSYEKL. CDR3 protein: CASSQALAGIYEQYF. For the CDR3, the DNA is TGCGCCAGCAGCCAAGCGCTAGCGGGCATATACGAGCAGTACTTC.

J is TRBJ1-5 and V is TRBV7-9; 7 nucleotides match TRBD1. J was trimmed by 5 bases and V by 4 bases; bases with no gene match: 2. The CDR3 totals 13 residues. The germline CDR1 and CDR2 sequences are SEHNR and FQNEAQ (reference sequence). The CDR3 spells CASSWDRYQPQHF. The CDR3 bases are TGTGCCAGCAGCTGGGACAGATATCAGCCCCAGCATTTT.

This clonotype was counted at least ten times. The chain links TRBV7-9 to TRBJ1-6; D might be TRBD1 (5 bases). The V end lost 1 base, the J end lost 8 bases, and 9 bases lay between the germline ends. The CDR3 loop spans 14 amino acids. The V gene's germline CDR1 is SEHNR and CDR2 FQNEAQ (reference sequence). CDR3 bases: TGTGCCAGCAGCTTAGAGGCAGGGTATTCACCCCTCCACTTT. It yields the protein CASSLEAGYSPLHF.

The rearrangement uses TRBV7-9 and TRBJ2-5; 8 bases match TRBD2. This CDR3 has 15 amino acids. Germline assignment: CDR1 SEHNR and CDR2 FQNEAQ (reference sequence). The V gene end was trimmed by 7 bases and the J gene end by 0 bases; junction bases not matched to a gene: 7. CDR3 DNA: TGTGCCAGCAACCCATTAGCGGGATACCAAGAGACCCAGTACTTC. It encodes CASNPLAGYQETQYF.

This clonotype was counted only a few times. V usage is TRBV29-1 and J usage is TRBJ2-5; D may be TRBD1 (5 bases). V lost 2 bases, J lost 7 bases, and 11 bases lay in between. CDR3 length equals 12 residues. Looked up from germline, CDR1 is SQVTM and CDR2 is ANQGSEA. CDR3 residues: CSVEWGGGTQYF. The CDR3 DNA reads TGCAGCGTTGAATGGGGCGGTGGGACCCAGTACTTC.